The 10 T cell receptor beta chains below come from one sample, sequenced in a study of T-cell memory formation after mild COVID-19 (TCRdb year 2021). The library was generated by 5' RACE. For sequencing, an Illumina NovaSeq 6000 was employed. Through fastp at Q25 and MiXCR, TCRdb rebuilt clones from the public reads, retaining in-frame beta chains. Every distinct CDR3 protein forms one entry, paired with its most common genes and DNA. The sample records fewer than 300,000 distinct CDR3 sequences, approximately 15% of which are singletons. Approximately 20% of the sample rests with the top ten. The sequenced material came from PBMCs or a T cell subset sorted from them (not recorded which). All receptors derive from a man aged 18 to 29 who had mild COVID-19 (a few samples of this study predate the infection). The sample titles of this study are shuffled in the database, so cell type and time point are left out; the donor was told from shared clones.

This clonotype has more than one count but fewer than ten. The chain combines TRBV7-2 with TRBJ1-1, with D possibly being TRBD1 (5 bases). V was pared by 3 bases and J by 4 bases, with 12 bases between. Germline V CDR1 and CDR2: SGHTA, FQGNSA. The CDR3 covers 14 residues. CDR3 sequence: CASSFWGVGTEAFF. CDR3 nucleotides: TGTGCCAGCAGCTTCTGGGGGGTTGGCACTGAAGCTTTCTTT. Full variable domain (remainder filled in from reference TRBV7-2 and TRBJ1-1): GAGVSQSPSNKVTEKGKDVELRCDPISGHTALYWYRQSLGQGLEFLIYFQGNSAPDKSGLPSDRFSAERTGGSVSTLTIQRTQQEDSAVYLCASSFWGVGTEAFFGQGTRLTVV.

Only a few counts were recorded for this clonotype. The chain has TRBV5-1 and TRBJ2-2; the D gene is possibly TRBD1 (5 bases). V was pared by 0 bases and J by 1 base, with 13 bases between. From germline, CDR1 is SGHRS and CDR2 YFSETQ. The CDR3 is 17 residues long. CDR3 loop: CASSLARPQGNTGELFF. The CDR3 DNA sequence: TGCGCCAGCAGCTTGGCAAGACCCCAGGGGAACACCGGGGAGCTGTTTTTT.

The chain couples TRBV12-3 or TRBV12-4 to TRBJ2-5; 8 bases line up with TRBD2. The CDR3 consists of 14 residues. V lost 4 bases, J lost 5 bases, and 6 bases stayed unmatched. DNA for the CDR3: TGTGCCAGCAGTTCGGGTAGCGGGGTGGAGACCCAGTACTTC. Its protein product is CASSSGSGVETQYF.

This clonotype has a count of ten or more. The rearrangement uses TRBV6-5 and TRBJ2-5, with unresolved D. Germline-derived CDR1 and CDR2 are MNHEY and SVGAGI. Deletions cut 0 bases from V and 7 bases from J, with 12 bases between. This CDR3 spans 14 amino acids. For the CDR3, the DNA is TGTGCCAGCAGTTACTCGATTCTTGGGCGGACCCAGTACTTC. It encodes CASSYSILGRTQYF.

This clonotype has ten or more counts. The rearrangement links TRBV4-2 to TRBJ2-7; 10 positions agree with TRBD2. Trimming removed 5 bases from V and 1 base from J; junction bases left unmatched: 8. Germline V gene lookup returns CDR1 LGHNA and CDR2 YNFKEQ. This CDR3 comprises 16 residues. The CDR3 reads CASSAFASGRSYEQYF. In DNA, the CDR3 is TGTGCCAGCAGCGCATTTGCTAGCGGGAGATCCTACGAGCAGTACTTC.

This clonotype was picked up a small number of times. The chain uses TRBV12-5 and TRBJ1-2, with D possibly being TRBD1 (5 bases). The CDR3 contains 13 residues. Per germline, CDR1 LGHNT and CDR2 FRNRAP. V lost 2 bases to trimming and J lost 10 bases, with 14 bases between them. In DNA form, the CDR3 reads TGTGCTAGTGGTTTGCAGACCCAGGGACCCTACACCTTC. It is translated as CASGLQTQGPYTF. Based on the CDR3 plus reference TRBV12-5 and TRBJ1-2, the full variable domain is DARVTQTPRHKVTEMGQEVTMRCQPILGHNTVFWYRQTMMQGLELLAYFRNRAPLDDSGMPKDRFSAEMPDATLATLKIQPSEPRDSAVYFCASGLQTQGPYTFGSGTRLTVV.

V usage is TRBV6-2 or TRBV6-3 and J usage is TRBJ1-6; no clear D gene. This CDR3 is built from 15 residues. Germline V gene lookup returns CDR1 MNHEY and CDR2 SVGEGT. V was clipped by 2 bases and J by 7 bases, with 12 bases between them. CDR3 protein: CASSYRPAPNSPLHF. The CDR3, as DNA: TGTGCCAGCAGTTACCGCCCAGCTCCAAATTCACCCCTCCACTTT.

The chain has TRBV4-1 and TRBJ2-3; 12 nucleotides agree with TRBD2. The CDR3 length is 16 residues. Trimming removed 4 bases from V and 6 bases from J; junction bases left unmatched: 8. CDR1 and CDR2 (germline): MGHRA, YSYEKL. The CDR3 sequence is CASSLTPSGGVDTQYF. The CDR3 DNA reads TGCGCCAGCAGCCTAACTCCTAGCGGGGGGGTGGATACGCAGTATTTT.

This clonotype was seen at least ten times. The chain couples TRBV6-4 to TRBJ2-2; 10 positions match TRBD1. Germline CDR1 reads MRHNA; CDR2 reads SNTAGT. CDR3 length: 15 residues. V gave up 2 bases and J gave up 6 bases; unmatched junction bases: 3. The CDR3, as DNA: TGTGCCAGCAGTGACAAGACAGGGGGCCCCGGGGAGCTGTTTTTT. The encoded protein is CASSDKTGGPGELFF.

This clonotype was seen a handful of times. This chain links TRBV7-9 with TRBJ2-7; 9 positions match TRBD1. The CDR3 is 15 residues long. V lost 5 bases and J lost 2; bases outside the gene matches: 7. Germline V CDR1 and CDR2: SEHNR, FQNEAQ (reference sequence). CDR3 coding DNA: TGTGCCAGCAGCCAGACAGGGGGAACGGCCTACGAGCAGTACTTC. Translated, it gives CASSQTGGTAYEQYF.